The count of the clone carrying this T cell receptor (beta chain) is one. Its antigen remains unknown. Trimming stripped 7 bases from V and 4 bases from J, with 17 bases between. Germline CDR1 and CDR2: LNHDA and SQIVND (reference sequence). The CDR3 extends over 15 amino acids. The data derive from a study of T cell responses to AZD1222 COVID-19 vaccine. Study background: Second-dose intervals near 4 or 12 weeks were combined.

The repertoire was sequenced with immunoSEQ multiplex PCR; TCRdb's copy has only in-frame clones and lacks some. The sample consists of approximately 110,000 clones, 90% to 95% of them appearing once. Whole-study findings and limits: Donors were largely white British and mainly female; clonal diversity was possibly underestimated.

The sample consisted of peripheral blood, taken on day 0 of AZD1222 vaccination. This TCR came from an adult in good health. V gene TRBV19 combines with J gene TRBJ1-5; D is unclear. The CDR3 is CASTTGLWGNQPQHF. CDR3 DNA sequence: TGTGCCAGTACCACCGGGTTATGGGGTAATCAGCCCCAGCATTTT.